This T cell receptor (beta chain) comes out of a study of T cells in tumors after PD-1 blockade. TCRdb keeps only in-frame clones here, not all; method: immunoSEQ multiplex PCR. The sample holds fewer than 50,000 clones, 65% to 85% seen once. The ends were cut back, 4 bases at V and 4 bases at J, with 19 bases in the middle. The CDR3 consists of 16 residues. Germline V gene data show CDR1 as LGHDT and CDR2 as YNNKEL (reference sequence). Here the sequenced sample was PBMCs, taken before anti-PD-1 treatment. The sequence derives from a human donor with basal cell carcinoma. The V call is TRBV3-1 (or the pseudogene TRBV3-2), the J call TRBJ2-5; maybe TRBD1 (7 bases). CDR3 DNA sequence: TGTGCCAGCAGCCGGAGGGCGGCACAGGGGCGAGAGACCCAGTACTTC. It codes for CASSRRAAQGRETQYF.